This TCR beta chain was found in a study of CD8 T cells in ankylosing spondylitis. Study conclusions and caveats: Reports say disease-linked clones showed up significantly more in matched ankylosing spondylitis synovial fluid. There was a TCR beta motif, made of several highly homologous variants, that appeared characteristic of ankylosing spondylitis blood.

The authors made TCR beta libraries by quantitative 5'-RACE with molecular barcodes. Each CDR3 protein is one row after TCRdb ran MiXCR on the 5' RACE reads. The data hold 350,000 to 550,000 distinct CDR3 sequences, with more than 25% observed a single time. From germline, CDR1 is DFQATT and CDR2 SNEGSKA (reference sequence). The CDR3 is 12 residues long. This clonotype was seen more than once but under ten times. The antigen is unknown. The junction differs from germline at one of its ends, possibly a read error. The sequence was obtained from a male donor with ankylosing spondylitis. Sequencing was performed on blood, either unsorted or a sorted T cell fraction (not recorded which). This rearrangement joins TRBV20-1 to TRBJ1-2, with a possible D match to TRBD1 (6 bases). CDR3: CSARGPGDGYTF. CDR3 coding DNA: TGCAGTGCCAGAGGGCCAGGGGATGGCTACACCTTC.